The 8 T cell receptor beta chains reported below all come from one sample, sequenced in a study of prognosis after radiotherapy for stage I lung cancer. Amplicons of TCR beta CDR3 were generated from genomic DNA by two-round multiplex PCR. Primers specific to each TRBV and TRBJ gene were used in first-round PCR. MiXCR was run by TCRdb on the multiplex PCR reads, yielding one entry per CDR3 protein. The sample yields fewer than 25,000 distinct CDR3 sequences, roughly 26% seen once. The sequencing used PBMCs, collected before or after stereotactic body radiation therapy (not recorded which). The source is a donor over 45 with non-small cell lung cancer.

This clonotype was counted many times. The genes are TRBV10-3 and TRBJ2-1, with 9 bases aligning to TRBD2. Per the germline V gene, CDR1 is ENHRY and CDR2 is SYGVKD. V gave up 3 bases and J gave up 5 bases; unmatched junction bases: 8. CDR3 length equals 16 residues. The CDR3 nucleotides read TGTGCCATCAGTGATTTTGGCGGGAGGGACAACAATGAGCAGTTCTTC. Its translation is CAISDFGGRDNNEQFF.

At least ten counts were recorded for this clonotype. This rearrangement joins TRBV2 to TRBJ1-2; D not certain. CDR1 is SNHLY and CDR2 is FYNNEI in the germline V gene. The ends were cut back, 3 bases at V and 4 bases at J, with 9 bases in the middle. The CDR3 extends over 13 amino acids. The CDR3 region is CASSESGVYGYTF. CDR3 DNA sequence: TGTGCCAGCAGTGAGTCAGGAGTCTATGGCTACACCTTC.

This clonotype was counted ten times or more. The chain links TRBV7-6 to TRBJ2-7; D gene uncertain. This CDR3 has 13 amino acids. Looked up from germline, CDR1 is SGHVS and CDR2 is FNYEAQ. Trimming stripped 1 base from V and 2 bases from J, with 6 bases between. The CDR3 DNA reads TGTGCCAGCAGCTTAGAACAGCCCTACGAGCAGTACTTC. Translated: CASSLEQPYEQYF. Combining the CDR3 with reference TRBV7-6 and TRBJ2-7 gives the whole variable domain GAGVSQSPRYKVTKRGQDVALRCDPISGHVSLYWYRQALGQGPEFLTYFNYEAQQDKSGLPNDRFSAERPEGSISTLTIQRTEQRDSAMYRCASSLEQPYEQYFGPGTRLTVT.

This clonotype was observed at least ten times. The chain combines TRBV5-6 with TRBJ2-7; D may be TRBD2 (5 bases). Looked up from germline, CDR1 is SGHDT and CDR2 is YYEEEE. Between the trimmed V and J ends, which lost 0 bases and 7 bases, there was a span of 8 bases. The CDR3 totals 12 residues. CDR3 coding DNA: TGTGCCAGCAGCTTGGTGGGAGAGGAGCAGTACTTC. Translated, it gives CASSLVGEEQYF. Full variable domain (outside the CDR3, taken from reference TRBV5-6 and TRBJ2-7): DAGVTQSPTHLIKTRGQQVTLRCSPKSGHDTVSWYQQALGQGPQFIFQYYEEEERQRGNFPDRFSGHQFPNYSSELNVNALLLGDSALYLCASSLVGEEQYFGPGTRLTVT.

This clonotype qualifies as medium-sized (0.01 to 0.1%). The J gene is TRBJ1-5, the V gene TRBV19, with D unresolved. From germline, CDR1 is LNHDA and CDR2 SQIVND (reference sequence). This CDR3 spans 11 amino acids. Trimming pared 5 bases from V and 6 bases from J, leaving 5 bases between. The CDR3 coding sequence is TGTGCCAGTAGTTCCGGTCAGCCCCAGCATTTT. It codes for CASSSGQPQHF.

To note about this clonotype: It is unclear where the CDR3 begins or ends on the DNA, so no DNA is shown, and the CDR3 is as TCRdb lists it. The rearrangement uses TRBV19 and TRBJ1-4; the DNA was not compared with TRBD1, the D call given in the table. The CDR3 region is 24 residues in length, termini included. Germline V gene data show CDR1 as LNHDA and CDR2 as SQIVND (reference sequence). The CDR3 region is CASSIDQGSGEQFFGPGTNEKLFF.

With regard to this clonotype: Just one base apart from a much larger clone, this may be a read error. The rearrangement joins TRBV4-1 to TRBJ2-1; 9 bases are shared with TRBD2. Germline CDR1 and CDR2: MGHRA and YSYEKL. CDR3 size: 20 residues. V shed 6 bases, J shed 2 bases, and the junction held 20 bases outside the gene matches. This chain's CDR3 is CASRPLGTSWNRGAYNEQFF. CDR3 nucleotides: TGCGCCAGCAGACCCCTAGGGACTAGCTGGAATAGAGGGGCCTACAATGAGCAGTTCTTC.

Relative to its sample, this clonotype is medium-sized. V gene TRBV20-1 combines with J gene TRBJ2-1; D not certain. CDR1 and CDR2 (germline): DFQATT, SNEGSKA (reference sequence). V dropped 6 bases and J dropped 8 bases, with 14 bases sitting between them. This CDR3 is 12 amino acids long. The CDR3: CSAAQIPDEQFF. As DNA, the CDR3 is TGCAGTGCCGCTCAGATCCCTGATGAGCAGTTCTTC.